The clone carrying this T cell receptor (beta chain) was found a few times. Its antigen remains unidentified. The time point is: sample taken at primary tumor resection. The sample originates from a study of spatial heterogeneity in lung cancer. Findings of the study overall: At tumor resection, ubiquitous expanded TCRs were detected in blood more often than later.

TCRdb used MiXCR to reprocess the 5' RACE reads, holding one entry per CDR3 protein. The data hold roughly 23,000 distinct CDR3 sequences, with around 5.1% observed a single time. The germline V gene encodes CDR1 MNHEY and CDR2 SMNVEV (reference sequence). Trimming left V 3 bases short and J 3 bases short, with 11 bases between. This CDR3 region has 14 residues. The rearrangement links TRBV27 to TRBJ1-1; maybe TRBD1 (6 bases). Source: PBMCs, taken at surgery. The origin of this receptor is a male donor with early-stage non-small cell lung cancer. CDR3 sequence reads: CASSFYGGHTEAFF. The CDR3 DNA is TGTGCCAGCAGTTTTTATGGGGGGCACACTGAAGCTTTCTTT.